This TCR beta chain derives from a study of neurological immune-mediated disorders. Points from the study as a whole: The study found no CDR3 amino acid sequences shared by expanded clones across subjects, suggesting private repertoires in all groups. On phylogenetic grouping, the repertoires of 18 of 34 multiple sclerosis patients fell within one related-CDR3 cluster, constituting a possible signature.

Ten or more counts support this clonotype. Antigen unknown. It was by 5'RACE with 10-nucleotide random UMIs that the cDNA was made. TCRdb reanalysed the 5' RACE reads using MiXCR and keeps one entry per CDR3 protein. Of tens of thousands of distinct CDR3 sequences listed, roughly 4.8% are singletons. PBMCs stored at -80 C, 2 million in total, were the source of the unsorted libraries. Sequencing was performed on PBMCs. The receptor was derived from a man between 25 and 39 years old with multiple sclerosis.

CDR3 DNA: TGCGCCAGCAGCTTGGTATTCCATGGACTGAGGTCTACGAGCACGTACTTC. Protein sequence: CASSLVFHGLRSTSTYF. The chain uses TRBV5-1 and TRBJ2-7; perhaps TRBD2 as D (5 bases). Germline values: CDR1 SGHRS, CDR2 YFSETQ. Trimming left V 0 bases short and J 12 bases short, with 28 bases between. The CDR3 runs to 17 residues. Looking up the rest from reference TRBV5-1 and TRBJ2-7 gives the full variable domain: KAGVTQTPRYLIKTRGQQVTLSCSPISGHRSVSWYQQTPGQGLQFLFEYFSETQRNKGNFPGRFSGRQFSNSRSEMNVSTLELGDSALYLCASSLVFHGLRSTSTYFGPGTRLTVT.